These 26 T cell receptor beta chains were all obtained from the same sample, sequenced in a study of T cells after posttransplantation cyclophosphamide. Profiled with immunoSEQ multiplex PCR; TCRdb holds only in-frame clones, not every one. The top ten clones hold 3% to 3.5% of a sample with about 47,000 clones, around nine tenths of them seen once. Sequenced input: PBMCs. These receptors were collected from a woman aged 45-59 years in good health and a related stem cell transplant donor.

V gene TRBV7-6 combines with J gene TRBJ2-5; D is ambiguous. Germline-derived CDR1 and CDR2 are SGHVS and FNYEAQ. The CDR3 contains 13 residues. The V gene lost 1 base and the J gene lost 3 bases, with 6 bases spanning the gap. The CDR3 protein is CASSLGVEETQYF. CDR3 nucleotides: TGTGCCAGCAGCTTAGGCGTCGAAGAGACCCAGTACTTC.

This rearrangement joins TRBV27 to TRBJ2-1; D possibly corresponds to TRBD1 (6 bases). The CDR3 sequence is 15 residues long. CDR1 and CDR2 (germline): MNHEY, SMNVEV (reference sequence). Between the trimmed V and J ends, which lost 3 bases and 4 bases, there was a span of 13 bases. The CDR3 spells CASSLGAAPYNEQFF. The CDR3 DNA reads as TGTGCCAGCAGTTTGGGGGCTGCGCCGTACAATGAGCAGTTCTTC.

This chain uses TRBV19 with TRBJ1-5; possibly TRBD1 for D (5 bases). The CDR3 has 13 amino acids. V gave up 3 bases and J gave up 4 bases, with 7 bases separating them. Germline CDR1 reads LNHDA; CDR2 reads SQIVND (reference sequence). The CDR3 coding sequence is TGTGCCAGTAGTATCGGGGGGAATCAGCCCCAGCATTTT. Its translation: CASSIGGNQPQHF.

Only one count was recorded for this clone. The CDR3, as DNA: TGTGCCAGTAGTATTTCTCCTACCAAAAACATTCAGTACTTC. It encodes CASSISPTKNIQYF. The chain has TRBV19 and TRBJ2-4; D unresolved. V was shortened by 3 bases and J by 2 bases, with 8 bases between the two germline ends. The CDR3 contains 14 residues. The germline gives CDR1 LNHDA, CDR2 SQIVND (reference sequence). The full variable domain, rest sourced from reference TRBV19 and TRBJ2-4, is DGGITQSPKYLFRKEGQNVTLSCEQNLNHDAMYWYRQDPGQGLRLIYYSQIVNDFQKGDIAEGYSVSREKKESFPLTVTSAQKNPTAFYLCASSISPTKNIQYFGAGTRLSVL.

The DNA of the CDR3 is TGCGCCAGCAGCAGAACAGGGTCGAACACTGAAGCTTTCTTT. This gives the protein CASSRTGSNTEAFF. The V gene is TRBV5-1, the J gene TRBJ1-1, with D maybe TRBD1 (6 bases). V shed 4 bases and J shed 1 base, with 11 bases lying between them. CDR3 size: 14 residues. Germline CDR1 and CDR2: SGHRS and YFSETQ.

This chain joins TRBV5-1 and TRBJ2-5; D is perhaps TRBD2 (5 bases). The germline V gene has CDR1 SGHRS and CDR2 YFSETQ. The germline V and J ends were trimmed by 1 base and 2 bases, with 12 bases remaining between them. This CDR3 contains 15 residues. CDR3 protein: CASSLRGMRQETQYF. The CDR3 coding sequence is TGCGCCAGCAGCTTGCGGGGTATGCGGCAAGAGACCCAGTACTTC.

The V gene is TRBV27, the J gene TRBJ2-7, with D unresolved. Trimming removed 0 bases from V and 2 bases from J, with 5 bases in between. The CDR3 sequence is 13 residues long. The germline V gene has CDR1 MNHEY and CDR2 SMNVEV (reference sequence). This chain's CDR3 is CASSLSTAYEQYF. CDR3 in DNA: TGTGCCAGCAGTTTATCAACAGCCTACGAGCAGTACTTC.

The chain uses TRBV29-1 and TRBJ1-1, with D possibly being TRBD1 (5 bases). Germline V CDR1 and CDR2: SQVTM, ANQGSEA. Trimming shortened V by 2 bases and J by 0 bases, and 19 bases separated the two germline ends. This CDR3 contains 17 residues. CDR3 amino acids: CSVERGAGRTMNTEAFF. In DNA form, the CDR3 reads TGCAGCGTTGAAAGAGGGGCGGGTAGGACTATGAACACTGAAGCTTTCTTT.

This rearrangement joins TRBV7-5 to TRBJ1-1; whether TRBD1, the table's D call, matches the DNA was not checked. TRBV7-5 is shown as a pseudogene. The CDR3 spans 14 residues. CDR3 loop: CATYKGASDTEAFF. CDR3 nucleotide sequence: TGTGCCACGTACAAGGGGGCTTCGGACACTGAAGCTTTCTTT.

V and J are TRBV19 and TRBJ1-1, with TRBD1 identical over 12 bases. CDR1 is LNHDA, CDR2 SQIVND, per germline (reference sequence). The CDR3 is made up of 14 amino acids. V lost 8 bases to trimming and J lost 1 base; unmatched junction nucleotides: 2. The CDR3 here is CASWDRGQNTEAFF. The CDR3 bases are TGTGCCAGTTGGGACAGGGGGCAGAACACTGAAGCTTTCTTT.

The table lists this clone with a few counts. Its ends do not fully match the called genes, so a read error is possible. The rearrangement joins TRBV10-3 to TRBJ2-2, with TRBD1 matching over 8 bases. The length of the CDR3 is 16 residues. Germline V gene data show CDR1 as ENHRY and CDR2 as SYGVKD. The CDR3 here is CASSFSGTGNTGELFF. The DNA for the CDR3 is TGTGCCAGCAGTTTTTCCGGGACAGGGAACACCGGGGAGCTGTTTTTT.

The chain joins TRBV7-8 to TRBJ2-5; 9 bases are a match to TRBD2. V lost 0 bases to trimming and J lost 3 bases; unmatched junction nucleotides: 5. Germline V CDR1 and CDR2: SGHVS, FQNEAQ. This CDR3 has 16 amino acids. The CDR3 DNA follows: TGTGCCAGCAGCTTAGCGAGGGGACTAGCCAAAGAGACCCAGTACTTC. As protein: CASSLARGLAKETQYF.

This sequence joins TRBV18 and TRBJ2-3; D is unclear. This CDR3 is 15 amino acids long. Trimming removed 2 bases from V and 3 bases from J, with 12 bases in between. Per germline, CDR1 KGHSH and CDR2 LQKENI. CDR3 sequence reads: CASSPEPTRTDTQYF. The CDR3 coding sequence is TGTGCCAGCTCACCAGAACCCACGCGGACAGATACGCAGTATTTT.

This clone was counted once. The chain carries TRBV2 and TRBJ1-3, with D unresolved. Germline V gene data show CDR1 as SNHLY and CDR2 as FYNNEI. The CDR3 totals 15 residues. Trimming left V 6 bases short and J 4 bases short, with 16 bases between. The CDR3 sequence is CASRLQSTLGNTIYF. The DNA of the CDR3 is TGTGCCAGCAGGTTACAGAGTACATTAGGAAACACCATATATTTT.

This chain joins TRBV7-9 and TRBJ2-3, with TRBD2 matching over 9 bases. The CDR3 is 15 amino acids. J was trimmed by 5 bases and V by 10 bases; bases with no gene match: 13. CDR1 and CDR2 from the germline V gene are SEHNR and FQNEAQ (reference sequence). CDR3 DNA: TGTGCCATGCTAGGAGGCGGGGGGGCAGGAGATACGCAGTATTTT. Residues: CAMLGGGGAGDTQYF.

The chain combines TRBV11-2 with TRBJ2-7, with a tentative D call TRBD1 (7 bases). The CDR3 is 15 amino acids. V lost 6 bases and J 0 bases, leaving 15 bases between the germline ends. Germline CDR1 SGHAT, CDR2 FQNNGV. CDR3 bases: TGTGCCAGCAGAGGGGGCGGGGTCAGCTCCTACGAGCAGTACTTC. This translates into CASRGGGVSSYEQYF.

The chain links TRBV4-2 to TRBJ1-5; D not certain. Deletions cut 1 base from V and 4 bases from J, with 11 bases between. There are 15 residues in the CDR3. The V gene's germline CDR1 is LGHNA and CDR2 YNFKEQ. The CDR3 DNA sequence: TGTGCCAGCAGCCAAGGCGAGGGAGGGAATCAGCCCCAGCATTTT. The encoded protein is CASSQGEGGNQPQHF.

The chain is built from TRBV11-2 and TRBJ2-4; tentatively, D is TRBD2 (5 bases). Between the trimmed V and J ends, which lost 1 base and 1 base, there was a span of 8 bases. This CDR3 has 15 residues. Germline CDR1 SGHAT, CDR2 FQNNGV. The CDR3 coding sequence is TGTGCCAGCAGCTTAGGGCCGGGGGCCAAAAACATTCAGTACTTC. It translates to CASSLGPGAKNIQYF.

With regard to this clone: In the same sample, other DNA sequences code for this CDR3. The gene calls are TRBV27 and TRBJ1-2; 8 bases map to TRBD1. The V and J ends lost 6 bases and 6 bases, in that order; junction bases with no gene match: 6. The germline V gene has CDR1 MNHEY and CDR2 SMNVEV (reference sequence). There are 13 residues in the CDR3. The CDR3 here is CASSYRTGHGYTF. CDR3 DNA: TGTGCCAGCAGCTACCGGACAGGGCATGGCTACACCTTC.

The gene calls are TRBV7-8 and TRBJ1-2, with 9 bases identical to TRBD1. Germline lookup yields CDR1 SGHVS and CDR2 FQNEAQ. With V trimmed by 0 bases and J by 6 bases, 5 bases remained unmatched. This CDR3 comprises 15 residues. The DNA for the CDR3 is TGTGCCAGCAGCTTAGCGACAGGGGGGGGCAATGGCTACACCTTC. Translating gives CASSLATGGGNGYTF.

This clone showed up just once. This chain joins TRBV28 and TRBJ2-7; 9 positions match TRBD1. The length of the CDR3 is 13 residues. The germline CDR1 and CDR2 sequences are MDHEN and SYDVKM. Unmatched junction bases numbered 4, after V lost 6 bases and J lost 4 bases. CDR3 bases: TGTGCCAGCAGGGACAGGGGAGAGTACGAGCAGTACTTC. This codes for CASRDRGEYEQYF.

CDR3 coding DNA: TGCGCCAGCAGCCTGACTAGCGGGAGCCTTATTGAGCAGTTCTTC. Translation: CASSLTSGSLIEQFF. The rearrangement uses TRBV5-1 and TRBJ2-1; 12 positions agree with TRBD2. The CDR3 totals 15 residues. Germline V gene lookup returns CDR1 SGHRS and CDR2 YFSETQ. J lost 9 bases, V lost 4 bases, and 8 bases had no gene match.

The chain links TRBV11-1 to TRBJ2-5; D gene ambiguous. The CDR3 runs to 13 residues. Germline CDR1 SGHAT, CDR2 FQDESV (reference sequence). The V end lost 2 bases, the J end lost 5 bases, and 9 bases lay between the germline ends. The CDR3 nucleotides are TGTGCCAGCAGCTTACTCATCGCGGAGACCCAGTACTTC. Its translation: CASSLLIAETQYF.

This sequence joins TRBV15 and TRBJ2-3; D might be TRBD2 (5 bases). CDR1 and CDR2 from the germline V gene are LNHNV and YYDKDF (reference sequence). This CDR3 has 16 residues. The germline V and J ends were trimmed by 2 bases and 3 bases, with 15 bases remaining between them. The DNA of the CDR3 is TGTGCCACCAGCAGATCCGGACTGGGAAGAACAGATACGCAGTATTTT. It encodes CATSRSGLGRTDTQYF.

This sequence joins TRBV30 and TRBJ2-1; TRBD2 matches at 7 bases. The germline gives CDR1 GTSNPN, CDR2 SVGIG (reference sequence). Germline trimming cut 5 bases from V and 6 bases from J; bases unmatched to any gene: 10. There are 14 residues in the CDR3. As DNA, the CDR3 is TGTGCCTGGCGGGAACTAGCGAGTTTCAATGAGCAGTTCTTC. It is translated as CAWRELASFNEQFF. Filled out from reference TRBV30 and TRBJ2-1, the complete variable domain reads SQTIHQWPATLVQPVGSPLSLECTVEGTSNPNLYWYRQAAGRGLQLLFYSVGIGQISSEVPQNLSASRPQDRQFILSSKKLLLSDSGFYLCAWRELASFNEQFFGPGTRLTVL.

The chain carries TRBV2 and TRBJ1-5, with 9 bases that match TRBD1. Germline V CDR1 and CDR2: SNHLY, FYNNEI. The CDR3 covers 15 residues. The V gene end was trimmed by 2 bases and the J gene end by 4 bases; junction bases not matched to a gene: 3. In nucleotides, the CDR3 is TGTGCCAGCAGTGAATGGACAGGGGAAAATCAGCCCCAGCATTTT. This sequence encodes CASSEWTGENQPQHF.